The clone carrying this TCR beta chain was picked up many times. As yet, its antigen is unknown. The sample is drawn from a study of T cell repertoires in cytomegalovirus infection. At the level of the study: TCR beta signatures that were public indicated CMV infection and matching HLA type.

TCRdb re-called the reads through MiXCR, storing one row per CDR3 protein. This sample has just under 550,000 distinct CDR3 sequences, with approximately 26% found just once. Study results and limitations: Predominance within the ex vivo response was attributable to HLA-C-restricted CMV-specific TCR beta clonotypes. Cumulative frequency (of public TCR beta family members) identified carriers of CMV plus the relevant HLA.

Germline V gene sequence: CDR1 MNHEY, CDR2 SVGEGT. Trimming removed 6 bases at V and 9 bases at J, with 9 bases between. The CDR3 runs to 11 residues. The chain has TRBV6-2 or TRBV6-3 and TRBJ2-1; D is possibly TRBD2 (6 bases). This clonotype originated in a human donor in good health (CMV status not recorded). Some clones in this sample may be carry-over from other donors' samples. Sample: PBMCs. The CDR3 sequence is CASSYSGEQFF. For the CDR3, the DNA is TGTGCCAGCAGCTATAGCGGTGAGCAGTTCTTC.